This T cell receptor (beta chain) was obtained from a study of early T cells in non-severe SARS-CoV-2 infection. Turning to the study itself: Whole-blood bulk RNA, unsorted, was sequenced, and chains were unpaired. Study-level results: VDJdb matches were skewed toward anti-spike CD8 T cell responses.

Individually, cDNA molecules had unique molecular identifiers attached to them. MiXCR was run by TCRdb on the 5' RACE reads, yielding one entry per CDR3 protein. The table shows some 91,000 distinct CDR3 sequences, with 8% to 13% occurring only once. This clonotype was counted many times. Its antigen is unknown. CDR1 is LGHNA and CDR2 is YSLEER in the germline V gene. Unmatched junction bases numbered 12, after V lost 1 base and J lost 2 bases. The CDR3 runs 18 residues. The sequenced sample was whole blood, obtained at baseline. This TCR derives from an adult who was a healthcare worker with PCR-confirmed SARS-CoV-2 infection or an uninfected control (not recorded which). This chain links TRBV4-3 with TRBJ2-3; 7 bases fit TRBD2. CDR3 coding DNA: TGCGCCAGCAGCCAAGTCAGAGTCCGCGGGAGATACACAGATACGCAGTATTTT. Encoded protein: CASSQVRVRGRYTDTQYF.